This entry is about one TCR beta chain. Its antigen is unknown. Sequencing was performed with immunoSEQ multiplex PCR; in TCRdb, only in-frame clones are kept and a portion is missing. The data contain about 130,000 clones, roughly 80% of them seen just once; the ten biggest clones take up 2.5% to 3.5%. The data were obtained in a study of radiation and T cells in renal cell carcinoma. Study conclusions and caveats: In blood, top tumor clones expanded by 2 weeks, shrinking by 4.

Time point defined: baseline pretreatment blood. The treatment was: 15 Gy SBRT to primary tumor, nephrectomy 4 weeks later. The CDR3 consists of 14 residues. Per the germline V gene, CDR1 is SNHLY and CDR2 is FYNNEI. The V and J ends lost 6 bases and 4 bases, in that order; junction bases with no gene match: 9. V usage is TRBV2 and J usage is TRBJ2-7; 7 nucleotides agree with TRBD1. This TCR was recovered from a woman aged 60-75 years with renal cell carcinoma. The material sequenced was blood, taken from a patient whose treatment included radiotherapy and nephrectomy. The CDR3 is CASRPSTGRYEQYF. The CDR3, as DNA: TGTGCCAGCAGACCTTCGACAGGGCGGTACGAGCAGTACTTC.